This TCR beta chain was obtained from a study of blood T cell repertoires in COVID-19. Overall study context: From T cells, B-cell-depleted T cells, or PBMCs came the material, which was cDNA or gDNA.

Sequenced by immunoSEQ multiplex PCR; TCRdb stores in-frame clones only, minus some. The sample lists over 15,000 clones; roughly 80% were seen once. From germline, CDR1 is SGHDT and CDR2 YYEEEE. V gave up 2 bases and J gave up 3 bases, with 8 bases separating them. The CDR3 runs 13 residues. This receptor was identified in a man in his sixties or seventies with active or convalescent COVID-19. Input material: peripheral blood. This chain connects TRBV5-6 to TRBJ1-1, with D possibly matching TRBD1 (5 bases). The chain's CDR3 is CASSFRVDTEAFF. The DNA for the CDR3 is TGTGCCAGCAGCTTCAGGGTGGACACTGAAGCTTTCTTT.